One and the same sample provided the 11 T cell receptor beta chains below, sequenced in a study of T cell responses to AZD1222 COVID-19 vaccine. Method: immunoSEQ multiplex PCR; TCRdb's copy keeps in-frame clones and lacks some. Counted here are around 200,000 clones, 94% occurring once; the ten biggest clones make up 1.5% to 2%. The material was peripheral blood, obtained 28 days after the second AZD1222 dose. Receptors originate from an adult who received the AZD1222 COVID-19 vaccine.

The V and J genes are TRBV12-3 or TRBV12-4 and TRBJ2-5, with D unclear. Trimming pared 8 bases from V and 5 bases from J, leaving 12 bases between. This CDR3 comprises 12 residues. The CDR3, as DNA: TGTGCCAGCCGCGTTGGCCCCGAGACCCAGTACTTC. Protein product: CASRVGPETQYF.

J is TRBJ1-4 and V is TRBV7-2; D possibly corresponds to TRBD1 (5 bases). Trimming removed 1 base at V and 8 bases at J, with 11 bases between. This CDR3 is 14 amino acids long. Germline V gene lookup returns CDR1 SGHTA and CDR2 FQGNSA. This CDR3 reads CASSLVVRDEKLFF. CDR3 sequence (DNA): TGTGCCAGCAGCTTAGTGGTACGGGACGAAAAACTGTTTTTT.

The genes are TRBV2 and TRBJ1-5; 10 nucleotides agree with TRBD1. Germline V gene data show CDR1 as SNHLY and CDR2 as FYNNEI. This CDR3 is built from 14 residues. J lost 2 bases, V lost 8 bases, and 3 bases had no gene match. The chain's CDR3 is CASLGTGGNQPQHF. DNA of the CDR3: TGTGCCAGCTTGGGGACAGGGGGCAATCAGCCCCAGCATTTT.

The chain is built from TRBV6-1 and TRBJ2-7, with D unclear. This CDR3 has 14 residues. The V end lost 0 bases, the J end lost 9 bases, and 15 bases lay between the germline ends. Germline CDR1 and CDR2: MNHNS and SASEGT. CDR3 protein: CASSEAPPSSGQYF. In DNA, the CDR3 is TGTGCCAGCAGTGAAGCGCCGCCTTCCTCGGGGCAGTACTTC.

This chain uses TRBV9 with TRBJ2-1, with 9 positions matching TRBD2. Germline CDR1 is SGDLS and CDR2 is YYNGEE. The CDR3 spans 15 residues. V lost 5 bases and J lost 0; bases outside the gene matches: 3. CDR3 sequence reads: CASSLSGSSYNEQFF. In DNA, the CDR3 is TGTGCCAGCAGTCTTAGCGGGAGCTCCTACAATGAGCAGTTCTTC. Full variable domain (missing parts from reference TRBV9 and TRBJ2-1): DSGVTQTPKHLITATGQRVTLRCSPRSGDLSVYWYQQSLDQGLQFLIQYYNGEERAKGNILERFSAQQFPDLHSELNLSSLELGDSALYFCASSLSGSSYNEQFFGPGTRLTVL.

The chain has TRBV7-2 and TRBJ1-1, with D possibly TRBD1 on 5 matching bases. V was cut by 3 bases and J by 4 bases, with 12 bases left in between. The germline gives CDR1 SGHTA, CDR2 FQGNSA. The CDR3 is made up of 14 amino acids. In DNA, the CDR3 is TGTGCCAGCAGCTTCTACGGGGGTACCACTGAAGCTTTCTTT. It is translated as CASSFYGGTTEAFF.

V usage is TRBV6-5 and J usage is TRBJ1-2; D might be TRBD1 (5 bases). CDR1 is MNHEY and CDR2 is SVGAGI in the germline V gene. The CDR3 is made up of 15 amino acids. Trimming left V 2 bases short and J 3 bases short, with 13 bases between. Here the CDR3 reads CASSYEAGKYYGYTF. In nucleotides, the CDR3 is TGTGCCAGCAGTTACGAGGCAGGGAAGTACTATGGCTACACCTTC.

This clone was seen a single time. The chain carries TRBV7-6 and TRBJ2-1; D uncertain. The CDR3 is 13 residues long. CDR1 is SGHVS and CDR2 is FNYEAQ in the germline V gene. V lost 1 base, J lost 7 bases, and 8 bases lay in between. The CDR3 spells CASSLDRSNEQFF. CDR3 sequence (DNA): TGTGCCAGCAGCTTAGATCGTTCTAATGAGCAGTTCTTC.

The chain joins TRBV18 to TRBJ2-5; TRBD2 might be the D (5 bases). V lost 2 bases, J lost 5 bases, and 12 bases lay in between. Germline assignment: CDR1 KGHSH and CDR2 LQKENI. CDR3 size: 14 residues. CDR3 DNA sequence: TGTGCCAGCTCACCAAGCGGTTTAGGGGAGACCCAGTACTTC. Protein sequence: CASSPSGLGETQYF.

The V and J genes are TRBV3-1 (or the pseudogene TRBV3-2) and TRBJ2-5, with D maybe TRBD1 (6 bases). Germline V lookup: CDR1 LGHDT, CDR2 YNNKEL (reference sequence). The CDR3 length is 13 residues. V was clipped by 3 bases and J by 4 bases, with 9 bases between them. This CDR3 reads CASSHRGRETQYF. DNA for the CDR3: TGTGCCAGCAGCCACAGGGGAAGAGAGACCCAGTACTTC.

In the case of this clone: The sample contains more than one DNA sequence encoding this CDR3. This chain connects TRBV19 to TRBJ1-5, with 7 bases identical to TRBD1. V lost 1 base to trimming and J lost 2 bases; unmatched junction nucleotides: 2. The CDR3 length is 15 residues. Per germline, CDR1 LNHDA and CDR2 SQIVND (reference sequence). The CDR3, as DNA: TGTGCCAGTAGTATAGGACAGGGAGGCAATCAGCCCCAGCATTTT. Translated: CASSIGQGGNQPQHF.